A single sample is the source of the 25 T cell receptor beta chains below, sequenced in a study of shared T cell receptors in the human thymus. Sequencing used immunoSEQ multiplex PCR; TCRdb keeps in-frame clones, though not all of them. The sample lists about 500,000 clones, 75% to 80% seen once, with approximately 0.013% in the top ten. This sample also appeared in a second study, on human thymus T cells.

Sequencing used thymocytes. These TCRs come from a boy younger than two with a congenital heart defect.

The genes are TRBV6-1 and TRBJ1-2, with D perhaps matching TRBD1 (5 bases). CDR3 size: 12 residues. Trimming removed 6 bases at V and 5 bases at J, with 10 bases between. Germline CDR1 is MNHNS and CDR2 is SASEGT. The CDR3, as DNA: TGTGCCAGCAGATGGGGCCGGTATGGCTACACCTTC. As protein: CASRWGRYGYTF.

J is TRBJ2-2 and V is TRBV7-2, with TRBD2 matching over 10 bases. Per germline, CDR1 SGHTA and CDR2 FQGNSA. Unmatched junction bases numbered 8, after V lost 5 bases and J lost 5 bases. The CDR3 sequence is 16 residues long. The CDR3 here is CASSHGTSERTGELFF. For the CDR3, the DNA is TGTGCCAGCAGCCACGGGACTAGCGAAAGGACCGGGGAGCTGTTTTTT.

This chain joins TRBV11-2 and TRBJ1-2; maybe TRBD1 (5 bases). Germline V gives CDR1 SGHAT, CDR2 FQNNGV. The CDR3 has 16 residues. V dropped 1 base and J dropped 4 bases, with 16 bases sitting between them. The CDR3, as DNA: TGTGCCAGCAGCTTAGGGAAACAGGCCACCCTCTATGGCTACACCTTC. Translating it yields CASSLGKQATLYGYTF.

This clone has only a few counts. The J gene is TRBJ1-5, the V gene TRBV30, with D hard to call. CDR3 size: 15 residues. The V end was cut by 1 base, the J end by 4 bases, with 14 bases between. Germline assignment: CDR1 GTSNPN and CDR2 SVGIG (reference sequence). The CDR3 region is CAWSAPWPQNQPQHF. The CDR3 bases are TGTGCCTGGAGTGCCCCGTGGCCCCAGAATCAGCCCCAGCATTTT.

The chain combines TRBV5-6 with TRBJ2-1, with a weak D call TRBD1 (6 bases). With 6 bases removed from V and 5 bases from J, the gap between germline ends came to 15 bases. Per the germline V gene, CDR1 is SGHDT and CDR2 is YYEEEE. The CDR3 has 14 amino acids. The CDR3 sequence: CASTPTGHHNEQFF. In nucleotides, the CDR3 is TGTGCCAGCACCCCGACGGGACACCACAATGAGCAGTTCTTC.

The chain employs TRBV4-1 and TRBJ1-4; 7 bases are shared with TRBD1. CDR3 length: 14 residues. The V gene end was trimmed by 5 bases and the J gene end by 5 bases; junction bases not matched to a gene: 5. Per the germline V gene, CDR1 is MGHRA and CDR2 is YSYEKL. The CDR3 spells CASSYRGPNEKLFF. The DNA for the CDR3 is TGCGCCAGCAGCTACAGGGGACCGAATGAAAAACTGTTTTTT.

The chain recombines TRBV6-8 with TRBJ1-6; a weak D match, TRBD1 (5 bases). The CDR3 covers 16 residues. Trimming took off 0 bases at V and 10 bases at J, with 16 bases between the two ends. Germline assignment: CDR1 MNHGY and CDR2 SAAAGT. The CDR3 is CASSYSEGTEGSPLHF. CDR3 nucleotides: TGTGCCAGCAGTTACTCGGAGGGCACGGAGGGGTCACCCCTCCACTTT.

This clone was recorded once. The chain carries TRBV11-2 and TRBJ2-7, with a possible D match to TRBD2 (6 bases). CDR1 and CDR2 from the germline V gene are SGHAT and FQNNGV. The CDR3 is 14 residues long. Trimming removed 3 bases from V and 4 bases from J, with 13 bases in between. In nucleotides, the CDR3 is TGTGCCAGCAGCTTTTGGGCGGGATCGTACGAGCAGTACTTC. Its translation is CASSFWAGSYEQYF. Full variable domain (remainder filled in from reference TRBV11-2 and TRBJ2-7): EAGVAQSPRYKIIEKRQSVAFWCNPISGHATLYWYQQILGQGPKLLIQFQNNGVVDDSQLPKDRFSAERLKGVDSTLKIQPAKLEDSAVYLCASSFWAGSYEQYFGPGTRLTVT.

This clone occurred a few times. This chain joins TRBV28 and TRBJ2-7; 7 bases agree with TRBD2. With 6 bases clipped from V and 0 bases from J, the junction kept 2 bases outside the gene matches. CDR1 MDHEN and CDR2 SYDVKM come from the germline V gene. The CDR3 contains 13 residues. In nucleotides, the CDR3 is TGTGCCAGCAGGGGCGGGAGCTCCTACGAGCAGTACTTC. Protein sequence: CASRGGSSYEQYF.

V and J are TRBV14 and TRBJ2-7, with 7 bases identical to TRBD2. V shed 2 bases and J 4 bases; nucleotides not matched to a gene: 17. The CDR3 has 18 residues. Germline CDR1 is SGHDN and CDR2 is FVKESK. CDR3 DNA sequence: TGTGCCAGCAGCCAATGTTCTAGCGGTTGCCGAGAGGAGTACGAGCAGTACTTC. Its protein is CASSQCSSGCREEYEQYF.

This clone was counted once. J is TRBJ1-1 and V is TRBV11-3, with TRBD1 as a possible D gene (6 bases). CDR1 is SGHNT and CDR2 is YENEEA in the germline V gene. V gave up 5 bases and J gave up 8 bases, with 15 bases separating them. The CDR3 spans 13 residues. The CDR3 sequence is CASSTSGTSEAFF. The CDR3, as DNA: TGTGCCAGCAGCACCTCCGGGACAAGCGAAGCTTTCTTT. Based on the CDR3 plus reference TRBV11-3 and TRBJ1-1, the full variable domain is EAGVVQSPRYKIIEKKQPVAFWCNPISGHNTLYWYLQNLGQGPELLIRYENEEAVDDSQLPKDRFSAERLKGVDSTLKIQPAELGDSAVYLCASSTSGTSEAFFGQGTRLTVV.

This chain joins TRBV5-1 and TRBJ2-7; 8 nucleotides line up with TRBD1. Germline trimming cut 0 bases from V and 2 bases from J; bases unmatched to any gene: 4. The CDR3 loop spans 15 amino acids. Germline CDR1 and CDR2: SGHRS and YFSETQ. This CDR3 reads CASSLGRTGTYEQYF. The CDR3 region has the DNA TGCGCCAGCAGCTTGGGACGGACAGGGACCTACGAGCAGTACTTC.

The rearrangement joins TRBV7-2 to TRBJ1-5, with 10 bases identical to TRBD1. CDR1 and CDR2 (germline): SGHTA, FQGNSA. Trimming took 4 bases from V and 1 from J; bases not matched to a gene: 4. The CDR3 has 16 residues. The CDR3 reads CASSSGQGTSNQPQHF. CDR3 nucleotides: TGTGCCAGCAGCTCGGGACAGGGGACGAGCAATCAGCCCCAGCATTTT.

The rearrangement uses TRBV30 and TRBJ2-1, with 15 bases identical to TRBD2. The CDR3 length is 21 residues. CDR1 GTSNPN and CDR2 SVGIG come from the germline V gene (reference sequence). V trimming: 3 bases; J trimming: 0 bases; junction bases outside the gene matches: 15. The CDR3 DNA reads TGTGCCTGGAGGAGGGGGCGAACCGGGACTAGCGGGGGGAGCTCCTACAATGAGCAGTTCTTC. This translates into CAWRRGRTGTSGGSSYNEQFF.

The chain joins TRBV6-4 to TRBJ2-3; 13 nucleotides align to TRBD2. Germline CDR1 MRHNA, CDR2 SNTAGT. The J segment lost 0 bases and the V segment lost 10 bases, leaving 10 bases of the junction unmatched. The CDR3 runs to 17 residues. The DNA of the CDR3 is TGTGCCATCTCCCCTGGACTAGCGGGAGTTAGCACAGATACGCAGTATTTT. The encoded protein is CAISPGLAGVSTDTQYF.

V gene TRBV25-1 combines with J gene TRBJ2-2; TRBD1 matches at 10 bases. The CDR3 runs 16 residues. The V gene end was trimmed by 4 bases and the J gene end by 4 bases; junction bases not matched to a gene: 6. Germline loops: CDR1 MGHDK, CDR2 SYGVNS. The CDR3 spells CASSGLDRGLTGELFF. Here the CDR3 DNA reads TGTGCCAGCAGTGGGCTCGACAGGGGGCTCACCGGGGAGCTGTTTTTT.

A few counts support this clone. The chain uses TRBV4-3 and TRBJ2-6; D perhaps matches TRBD2 (6 bases). Germline V CDR1 and CDR2: LGHNA, YSLEER. This CDR3 is built from 17 residues. V was shortened by 0 bases and J by 3 bases, with 12 bases between the two germline ends. The CDR3 DNA reads TGCGCCAGCAGCCAAGAGGGAGGTGCGGGTGGGGCCAACGTCCTGACTTTC. Its protein product is CASSQEGGAGGANVLTF.

The V and J genes are TRBV7-2 and TRBJ2-7, with 7 bases aligning to TRBD2. Germline V lookup: CDR1 SGHTA, CDR2 FQGNSA. After removal of 5 bases from V and 7 bases from J, the junction contained 14 bases not matched to a gene. This CDR3 has 15 residues. The CDR3 DNA follows: TGTGCCAGCAGCCCCCAGTGGCTCCCAGCGGGGGAGCAGTACTTC. Its protein is CASSPQWLPAGEQYF.

V and J are TRBV19 and TRBJ2-1; 8 bases are a match to TRBD2. V lost 2 bases to trimming and J lost 0 bases; unmatched junction nucleotides: 12. This CDR3 comprises 19 residues. The germline V gene encodes CDR1 LNHDA and CDR2 SQIVND (reference sequence). Here the CDR3 DNA reads TGTGCCAGTAGTATAAAACCCCGGACTAGCCGCAGCTCCTACAATGAGCAGTTCTTC. Amino acid sequence: CASSIKPRTSRSSYNEQFF.

The chain combines TRBV6-1 with TRBJ2-1, with 10 positions matching TRBD2. The CDR3 runs to 13 residues. Trimming removed 2 bases from V and 9 bases from J; junction bases left unmatched: 1. Per germline, CDR1 MNHNS and CDR2 SASEGT. The CDR3 nucleotides are TGTGCCAGCAGTGAAAAGCGGGAGGGTGAGCAGTTCTTC. Translated, it gives CASSEKREGEQFF.

The chain joins TRBV10-3 to TRBJ2-1; 13 nucleotides agree with TRBD2. This CDR3 contains 14 residues. V gave up 6 bases and J gave up 9 bases; unmatched junction bases: 5. The germline gives CDR1 ENHRY, CDR2 SYGVKD. This CDR3 reads CAIRGTSGTVEQFF. CDR3 in DNA: TGTGCCATCAGGGGGACTAGCGGGACGGTTGAGCAGTTCTTC.

V and J are TRBV10-3 and TRBJ2-1; 9 positions match TRBD2. This CDR3 is 15 amino acids long. Germline V gene sequence: CDR1 ENHRY, CDR2 SYGVKD. The V gene end was trimmed by 3 bases and the J gene end by 4 bases; junction bases not matched to a gene: 4. The CDR3 region is CAISDGAGGYNEQFF. In DNA, the CDR3 is TGTGCCATCAGTGATGGAGCGGGAGGATACAATGAGCAGTTCTTC.

This sequence joins TRBV28 and TRBJ2-2; TRBD1 agrees at 7 bases. J lost 3 bases, V lost 6 bases, and 10 bases had no gene match. The length of the CDR3 is 16 residues. From germline, CDR1 is MDHEN and CDR2 SYDVKM. The CDR3: CASSNRQGMDTGELFF. The CDR3 DNA is TGTGCCAGCAGCAATAGACAGGGCATGGACACCGGGGAGCTGTTTTTT.

The table lists this clone with a few counts. The chain is built from TRBV5-1 and TRBJ2-2, with 9 bases that match TRBD1. V dropped 1 base and J dropped 6; count of bases not matched to a gene: 4. The CDR3 length is 15 residues. Per germline, CDR1 SGHRS and CDR2 YFSETQ. This CDR3 is CASSLSGQGAGELFF. For the CDR3, the DNA is TGCGCCAGCAGCTTGTCGGGACAGGGTGCCGGGGAGCTGTTTTTT.

The chain is built from TRBV14 and TRBJ2-5; no clear D gene. V was trimmed by 2 bases and J by 0 bases, leaving 10 bases between them. CDR3 size: 15 residues. From germline, CDR1 is SGHDN and CDR2 FVKESK. CDR3 region: CASSQRSAYQETQYF. The DNA for the CDR3 is TGTGCCAGCAGCCAAAGGAGTGCTTACCAAGAGACCCAGTACTTC.